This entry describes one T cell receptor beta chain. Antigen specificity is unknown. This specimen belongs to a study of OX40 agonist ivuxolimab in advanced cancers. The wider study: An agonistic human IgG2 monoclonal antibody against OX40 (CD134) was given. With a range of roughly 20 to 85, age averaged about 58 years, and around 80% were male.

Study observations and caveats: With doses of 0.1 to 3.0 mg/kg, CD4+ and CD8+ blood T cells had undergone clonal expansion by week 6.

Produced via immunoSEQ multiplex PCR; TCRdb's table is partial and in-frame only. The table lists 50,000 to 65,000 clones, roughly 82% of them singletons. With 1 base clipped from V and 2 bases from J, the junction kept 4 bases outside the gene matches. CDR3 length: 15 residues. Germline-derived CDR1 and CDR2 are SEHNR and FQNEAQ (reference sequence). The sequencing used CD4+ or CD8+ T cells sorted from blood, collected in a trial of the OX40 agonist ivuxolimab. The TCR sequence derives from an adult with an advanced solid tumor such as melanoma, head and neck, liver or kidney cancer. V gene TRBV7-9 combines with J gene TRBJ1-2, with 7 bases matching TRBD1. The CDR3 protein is CASSLEWGQNYGYTF. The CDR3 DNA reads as TGTGCCAGCAGCTTAGAGTGGGGACAGAACTATGGCTACACCTTC.